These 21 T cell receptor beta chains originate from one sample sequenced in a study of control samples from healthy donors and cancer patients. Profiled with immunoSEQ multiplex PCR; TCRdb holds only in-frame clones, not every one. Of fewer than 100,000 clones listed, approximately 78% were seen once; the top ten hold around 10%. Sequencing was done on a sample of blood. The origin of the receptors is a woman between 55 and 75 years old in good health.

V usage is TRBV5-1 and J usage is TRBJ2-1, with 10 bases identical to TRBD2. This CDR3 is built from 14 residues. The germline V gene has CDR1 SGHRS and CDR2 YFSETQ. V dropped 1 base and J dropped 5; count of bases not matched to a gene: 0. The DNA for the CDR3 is TGCGCCAGCAGCTTGACTAGCGGGAACAATGAGCAGTTCTTC. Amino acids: CASSLTSGNNEQFF.

CDR3 nucleotides: TGTGCCAGCACCCCTGGGGGACTAGCGGGGAAGGATGAGCAGTTCTTC. Protein: CASTPGGLAGKDEQFF. The rearrangement uses TRBV9 and TRBJ2-1; 13 bases fit TRBD2. With V trimmed by 6 bases and J by 8 bases, 11 bases remained unmatched. The CDR3 runs to 16 residues. Per the germline V gene, CDR1 is SGDLS and CDR2 is YYNGEE.

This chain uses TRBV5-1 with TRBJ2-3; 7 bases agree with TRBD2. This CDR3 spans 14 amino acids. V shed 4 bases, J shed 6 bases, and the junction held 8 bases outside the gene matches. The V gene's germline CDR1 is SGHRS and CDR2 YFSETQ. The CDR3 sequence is CASSSRQGGDTQYF. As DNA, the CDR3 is TGCGCCAGCAGCAGCCGCCAGGGAGGGGATACGCAGTATTTT. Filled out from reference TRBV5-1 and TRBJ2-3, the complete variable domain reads KAGVTQTPRYLIKTRGQQVTLSCSPISGHRSVSWYQQTPGQGLQFLFEYFSETQRNKGNFPGRFSGRQFSNSRSEMNVSTLELGDSALYLCASSSRQGGDTQYFGPGTRLTVL.

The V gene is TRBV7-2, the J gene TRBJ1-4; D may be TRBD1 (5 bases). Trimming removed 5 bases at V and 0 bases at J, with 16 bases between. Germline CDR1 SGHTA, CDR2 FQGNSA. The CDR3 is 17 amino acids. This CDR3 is CASSPTPGPTTNEKLFF. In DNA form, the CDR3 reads TGTGCCAGCAGCCCTACCCCGGGACCCACAACTAATGAAAAACTGTTTTTT.

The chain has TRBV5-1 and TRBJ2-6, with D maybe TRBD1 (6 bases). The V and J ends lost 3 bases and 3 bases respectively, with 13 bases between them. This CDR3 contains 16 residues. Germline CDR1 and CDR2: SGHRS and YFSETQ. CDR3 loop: CASSSGWGRGANVLTF. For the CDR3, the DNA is TGCGCCAGCAGCTCCGGTTGGGGGCGTGGGGCCAACGTCCTGACTTTC.

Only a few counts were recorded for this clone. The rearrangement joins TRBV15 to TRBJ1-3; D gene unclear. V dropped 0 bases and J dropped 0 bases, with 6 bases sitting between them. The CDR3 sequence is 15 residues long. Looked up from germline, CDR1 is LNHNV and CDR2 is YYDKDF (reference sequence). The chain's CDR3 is CATSRDGSSGNTIYF. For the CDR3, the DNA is TGTGCCACCAGCAGAGACGGTTCCTCTGGAAACACCATATATTTT.

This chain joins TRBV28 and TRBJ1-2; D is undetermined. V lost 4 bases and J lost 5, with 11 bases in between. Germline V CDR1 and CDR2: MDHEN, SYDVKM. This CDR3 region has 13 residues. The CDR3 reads CASSSGSWYGYTF. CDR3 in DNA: TGTGCCAGCAGTTCGGGATCTTGGTATGGCTACACCTTC.

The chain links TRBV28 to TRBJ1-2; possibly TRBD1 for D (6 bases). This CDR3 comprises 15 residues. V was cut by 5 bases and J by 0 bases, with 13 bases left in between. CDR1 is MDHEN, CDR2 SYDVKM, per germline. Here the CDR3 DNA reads TGTGCCAGCAGTCCTCAGGACAGCGCTAACTATGGCTACACCTTC. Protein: CASSPQDSANYGYTF.

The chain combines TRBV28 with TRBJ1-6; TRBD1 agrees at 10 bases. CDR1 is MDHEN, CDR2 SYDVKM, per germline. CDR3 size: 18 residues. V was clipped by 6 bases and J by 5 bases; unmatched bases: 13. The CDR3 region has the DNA TGTGCCAGCAGACCCGGGACAGGGGACCCTAAGAATAATTCACCCCTCCACTTT. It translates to CASRPGTGDPKNNSPLHF.

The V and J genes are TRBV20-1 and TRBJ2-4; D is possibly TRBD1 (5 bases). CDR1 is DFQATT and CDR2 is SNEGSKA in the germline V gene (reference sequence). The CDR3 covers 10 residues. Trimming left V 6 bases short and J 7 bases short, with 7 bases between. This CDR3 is CSARQNIQYF. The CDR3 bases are TGCAGTGCGAGACAGAACATTCAGTACTTC.

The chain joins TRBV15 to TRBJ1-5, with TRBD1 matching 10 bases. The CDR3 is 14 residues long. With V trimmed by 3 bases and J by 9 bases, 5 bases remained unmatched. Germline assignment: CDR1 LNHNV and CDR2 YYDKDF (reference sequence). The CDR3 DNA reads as TGTGCCACCAGCAGCGACAGGGGGCCAGGGCCCCAGCATTTT. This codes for CATSSDRGPGPQHF. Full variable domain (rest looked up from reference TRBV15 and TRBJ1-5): DAMVIQNPRYQVTQFGKPVTLSCSQTLNHNVMYWYQQKSSQAPKLLFHYYDKDFNNEADTPDNFQSRRPNTSFCFLDIRSPGLGDTAMYLCATSSDRGPGPQHFGDGTRLSIL.

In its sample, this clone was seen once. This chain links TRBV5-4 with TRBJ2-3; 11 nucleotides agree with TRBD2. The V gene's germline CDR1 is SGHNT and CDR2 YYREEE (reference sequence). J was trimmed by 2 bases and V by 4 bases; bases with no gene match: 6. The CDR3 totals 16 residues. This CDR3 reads CASSALAGEVTDTQYF. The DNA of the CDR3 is TGTGCCAGCAGCGCACTAGCGGGAGAGGTCACAGATACGCAGTATTTT.

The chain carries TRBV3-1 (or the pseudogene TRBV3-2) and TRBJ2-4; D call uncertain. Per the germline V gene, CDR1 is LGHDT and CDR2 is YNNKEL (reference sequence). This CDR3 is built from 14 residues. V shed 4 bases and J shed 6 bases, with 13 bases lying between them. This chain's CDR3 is CASSPPALVNIQYF. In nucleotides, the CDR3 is TGTGCCAGCAGCCCCCCCGCCCTAGTAAACATTCAGTACTTC.

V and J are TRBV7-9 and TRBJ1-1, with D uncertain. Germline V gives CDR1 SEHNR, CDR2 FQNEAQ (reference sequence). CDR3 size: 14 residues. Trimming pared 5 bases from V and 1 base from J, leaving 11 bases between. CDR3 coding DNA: TGTGCCAGCAGCACTCTCGGCGGGAACACTGAAGCTTTCTTT. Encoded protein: CASSTLGGNTEAFF.

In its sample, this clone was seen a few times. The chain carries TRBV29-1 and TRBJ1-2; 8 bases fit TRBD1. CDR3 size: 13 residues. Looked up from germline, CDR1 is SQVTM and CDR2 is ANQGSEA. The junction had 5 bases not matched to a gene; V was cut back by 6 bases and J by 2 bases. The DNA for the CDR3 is TGCAGCGTCCGGGACAGGCTAAACTATGGCTACACCTTC. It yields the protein CSVRDRLNYGYTF.

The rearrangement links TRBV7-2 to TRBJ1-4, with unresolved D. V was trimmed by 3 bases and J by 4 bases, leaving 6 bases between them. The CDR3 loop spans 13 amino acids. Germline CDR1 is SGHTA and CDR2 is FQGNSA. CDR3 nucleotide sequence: TGTGCCAGCAGCTTGAGGTATAATGAAAAACTGTTTTTT. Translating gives CASSLRYNEKLFF.

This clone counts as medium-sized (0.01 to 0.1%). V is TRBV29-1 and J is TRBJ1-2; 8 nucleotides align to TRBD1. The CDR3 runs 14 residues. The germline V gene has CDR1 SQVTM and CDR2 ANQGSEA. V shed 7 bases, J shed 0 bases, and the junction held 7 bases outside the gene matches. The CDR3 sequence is CSGQGAGSNYGYTF. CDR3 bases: TGCAGCGGGCAGGGGGCAGGGTCTAACTATGGCTACACCTTC. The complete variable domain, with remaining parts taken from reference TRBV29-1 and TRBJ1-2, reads SAVISQKPSRDICQRGTSLTIQCQVDSQVTMMFWYRQQPGQSLTLIATANQGSEATYESGFVIDKFPISRPNLTFSTLTVSNMSPEDSSIYLCSGQGAGSNYGYTFGSGTRLTVV.

CDR3 in DNA: TGTGCCAGTAGTACCACAGGATATAGCAATCAGCCCCAGCATTTT. Translation gives CASSTTGYSNQPQHF. V usage is TRBV19 and J usage is TRBJ1-5; tentative D call: TRBD1 (5 bases). The CDR3 runs 15 residues. V dropped 4 bases and J dropped 0 bases, with 10 bases sitting between them. CDR1 is LNHDA and CDR2 is SQIVND in the germline V gene (reference sequence).

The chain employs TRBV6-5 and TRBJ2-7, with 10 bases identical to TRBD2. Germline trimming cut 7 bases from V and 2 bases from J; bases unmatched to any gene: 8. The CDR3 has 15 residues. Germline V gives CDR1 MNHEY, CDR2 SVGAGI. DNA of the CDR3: TGTGCCAGCATCCGACTAGCGGGCACCGCCTACGAGCAGTACTTC. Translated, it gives CASIRLAGTAYEQYF.

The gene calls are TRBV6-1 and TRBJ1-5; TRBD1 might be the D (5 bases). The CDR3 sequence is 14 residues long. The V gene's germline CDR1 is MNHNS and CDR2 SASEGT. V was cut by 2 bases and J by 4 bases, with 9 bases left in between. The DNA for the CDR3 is TGTGCCAGCAGTGAAAGGGGTCTTAATCAGCCCCAGCATTTT. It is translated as CASSERGLNQPQHF.

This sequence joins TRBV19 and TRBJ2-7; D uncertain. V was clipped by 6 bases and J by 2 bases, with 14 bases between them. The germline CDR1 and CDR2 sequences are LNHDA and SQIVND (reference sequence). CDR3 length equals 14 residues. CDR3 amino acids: CASRSAITAYEQYF. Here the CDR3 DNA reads TGTGCCAGTAGAAGCGCCATTACAGCCTACGAGCAGTACTTC.